This T cell receptor (beta chain) was captured by sequencing in a study of regulatory T cells in long-lasting Graves disease. In building TCR beta libraries, iRepertoire HTBI primers were used together with Arm-PCR of CDR3 regions. TCRdb passed the multiplex PCR reads through MiXCR, listing each CDR3 protein once. This sample has roughly 530,000 distinct CDR3 sequences; around 15% occur once, and the top ten carry approximately 25%. The study's findings and limits: Persistent disease exhibited a predilection for TRBV28, TRBJ1-2 and TRBJ2-5.

Germline CDR1 reads SQVTM; CDR2 reads ANQGSEA. The CDR3 covers 15 residues. The V gene end was trimmed by 5 bases and the J gene end by 4 bases; junction bases not matched to a gene: 8. Time point in this sample: newly diagnosed GD, antithyroid drugs for less than 3 months. Isolated PBMC RNA provided the starting material for the TCR library. This clonotype came up a few times. What it binds is not known. These data also formed part of another study, on T cells in Graves' hyperthyroidism and ophthalmopathy. Per that paper: Patients with uncontrolled infections, other autoimmune diseases, pregnancy or lactation were excluded.

The V gene is TRBV29-1, the J gene TRBJ2-1; 10 nucleotides match TRBD1. The TCR originated in a woman aged 35 to 59 with Graves disease. The sample was peripheral blood mononuclear cells (PBMCs), taken at new diagnosis, from a patient treated with antithyroid drugs. CDR3 in DNA: TGCAGCGTTCGACAGGGGGCAGATAGGTACAATGAGCAGTTCTTC. It yields the protein CSVRQGADRYNEQFF.